Shown below are 10 T cell receptor beta chains from a single sample sequenced in a study of blood T cell repertoires in COVID-19. Sequenced by immunoSEQ multiplex PCR; TCRdb stores in-frame clones only, minus some. The sample holds a few hundred thousand clones, about 90% seen once. The source material was PBMCs or T cells enriched from blood (not recorded which). The receptor source for this set is a woman in her thirties who had recovered from COVID-19.

CDR3 bases: TGTGCCAGCAGCTTAGTCTGGACTAGCAACACCGGGGAGCTGTTTTTT. It specifies CASSLVWTSNTGELFF. The chain joins TRBV7-2 to TRBJ2-2, with 8 bases aligning to TRBD2. This CDR3 comprises 16 residues. The V gene's germline CDR1 is SGHTA and CDR2 FQGNSA. V was clipped by 1 base and J by 2 bases; unmatched bases: 3.

This clone was seen a single time. The same CDR3 also results from other DNA sequences found in this sample. CDR3: CASSVGASSGNTIYF. CDR3 bases: TGTGCCAGCAGCGTAGGGGCCTCCTCTGGAAACACCATATATTTT. The V gene is TRBV9, the J gene TRBJ1-3; D remains unclear. This CDR3 comprises 15 residues. V lost 0 bases and J 0 bases, leaving 7 bases between the germline ends. CDR1 is SGDLS, CDR2 YYNGEE, per germline. The full variable domain, rest sourced from reference TRBV9 and TRBJ1-3, is DSGVTQTPKHLITATGQRVTLRCSPRSGDLSVYWYQQSLDQGLQFLIQYYNGEERAKGNILERFSAQQFPDLHSELNLSSLELGDSALYFCASSVGASSGNTIYFGEGSWLTVV.

V gene TRBV7-2 combines with J gene TRBJ1-4; D perhaps matches TRBD1 (6 bases). This CDR3 contains 15 residues. V was clipped by 5 bases and J by 4 bases, with 14 bases between them. The germline V gene encodes CDR1 SGHTA and CDR2 FQGNSA. CDR3 protein: CASSAPGHRNEKLFF. The CDR3 nucleotides read TGTGCCAGCAGCGCCCCGGGACATCGTAATGAAAAACTGTTTTTT.

The CDR3 nucleotides read TGTGCCAGCAGCCAAGCAGGGGTCGGTTCACCCCTCCACTTT. Its protein is CASSQAGVGSPLHF. This sequence joins TRBV3-1 (or the pseudogene TRBV3-2) and TRBJ1-6; the D gene is possibly TRBD1 (6 bases). V was trimmed by 1 base and J by 9 bases, leaving 10 bases between them. Germline lookup yields CDR1 LGHDT and CDR2 YNNKEL (reference sequence). The CDR3 is 14 residues long.

The J gene is TRBJ2-3, the V gene TRBV9, with a possible D match to TRBD1 (6 bases). There are 15 residues in the CDR3. V was pared by 0 bases and J by 11 bases, with 19 bases between. Germline V gene data show CDR1 as SGDLS and CDR2 as YYNGEE. CDR3 sequence (DNA): TGTGCCAGCAGCGTAGGGGGACACCTAAGGAGAGAGCAGTATTTT. It translates to CASSVGGHLRREQYF.

This chain connects TRBV2 to TRBJ2-7, with 7 bases fitting TRBD2. The CDR3 spans 14 residues. Germline V gene data show CDR1 as SNHLY and CDR2 as FYNNEI. Germline trimming cut 7 bases from V and 1 base from J; bases unmatched to any gene: 7. The CDR3 sequence: CASKRLATSYEQYF. DNA of the CDR3: TGTGCCAGCAAAAGACTAGCCACTTCCTACGAGCAGTACTTC.

The CDR3 coding sequence is TGTGCCAGCAGTCTACAGGGATCAAACACCATATATTTT. This encodes CASSLQGSNTIYF. This rearrangement joins TRBV28 to TRBJ1-3; D possibly corresponds to TRBD1 (6 bases). Trimming shortened V by 5 bases and J by 6 bases, and 11 bases separated the two germline ends. CDR3 length equals 13 residues. Germline V CDR1 and CDR2: MDHEN, SYDVKM.

The chain is built from TRBV21-1 and TRBJ2-7; TRBD2 is taken as the D call from the table, unchecked against the DNA. TRBV21-1 is tagged as a pseudogene. The CDR3 runs to 14 residues. The CDR3 spells CASSKEGDEDEQYF. The CDR3 DNA follows: TGTGCCAGCAGCAAAGAGGGAGACGAGGACGAGCAGTACTTC.

The gene calls are TRBV10-3 and TRBJ1-4; D remains ambiguous. Germline V CDR1 and CDR2: ENHRY, SYGVKD. The CDR3 sequence is 15 residues long. Trimming cost V 3 bases and J 4 bases, with 12 bases left between them. CDR3 nucleotides: TGTGCCATCAGTGAAAACAGCCCCCTTAATGAAAAACTGTTTTTT. It specifies CAISENSPLNEKLFF.

Concerning this clone: This same CDR3 is encoded by further DNA sequences in the sample. J is TRBJ1-1 and V is TRBV19; 9 bases map to TRBD1. J gave up 3 bases and V 4 bases, and 0 bases lay outside the gene matches. The CDR3 is 13 amino acids. Germline V CDR1 and CDR2: LNHDA, SQIVND (reference sequence). CDR3: CASSRDRDTEAFF. CDR3 coding DNA: TGTGCCAGTAGTAGGGACAGGGACACTGAAGCTTTCTTT. The whole variable domain, remainder taken from reference TRBV19 and TRBJ1-1, is DGGITQSPKYLFRKEGQNVTLSCEQNLNHDAMYWYRQDPGQGLRLIYYSQIVNDFQKGDIAEGYSVSREKKESFPLTVTSAQKNPTAFYLCASSRDRDTEAFFGQGTRLTVV.